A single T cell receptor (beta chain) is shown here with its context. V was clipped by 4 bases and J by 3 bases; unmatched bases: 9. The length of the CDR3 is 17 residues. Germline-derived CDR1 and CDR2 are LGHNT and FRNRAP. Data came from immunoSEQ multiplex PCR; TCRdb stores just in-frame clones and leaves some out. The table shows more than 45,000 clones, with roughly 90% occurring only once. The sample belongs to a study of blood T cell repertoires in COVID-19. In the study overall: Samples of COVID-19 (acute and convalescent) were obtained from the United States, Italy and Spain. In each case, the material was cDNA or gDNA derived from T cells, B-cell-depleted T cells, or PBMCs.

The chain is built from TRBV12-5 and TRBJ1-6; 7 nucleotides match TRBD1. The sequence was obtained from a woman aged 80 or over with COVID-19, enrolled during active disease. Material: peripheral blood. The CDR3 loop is CASGYQTGTYYNSPLHF. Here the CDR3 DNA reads TGTGCTAGTGGTTACCAGACAGGGACCTACTATAATTCACCCCTCCACTTT.